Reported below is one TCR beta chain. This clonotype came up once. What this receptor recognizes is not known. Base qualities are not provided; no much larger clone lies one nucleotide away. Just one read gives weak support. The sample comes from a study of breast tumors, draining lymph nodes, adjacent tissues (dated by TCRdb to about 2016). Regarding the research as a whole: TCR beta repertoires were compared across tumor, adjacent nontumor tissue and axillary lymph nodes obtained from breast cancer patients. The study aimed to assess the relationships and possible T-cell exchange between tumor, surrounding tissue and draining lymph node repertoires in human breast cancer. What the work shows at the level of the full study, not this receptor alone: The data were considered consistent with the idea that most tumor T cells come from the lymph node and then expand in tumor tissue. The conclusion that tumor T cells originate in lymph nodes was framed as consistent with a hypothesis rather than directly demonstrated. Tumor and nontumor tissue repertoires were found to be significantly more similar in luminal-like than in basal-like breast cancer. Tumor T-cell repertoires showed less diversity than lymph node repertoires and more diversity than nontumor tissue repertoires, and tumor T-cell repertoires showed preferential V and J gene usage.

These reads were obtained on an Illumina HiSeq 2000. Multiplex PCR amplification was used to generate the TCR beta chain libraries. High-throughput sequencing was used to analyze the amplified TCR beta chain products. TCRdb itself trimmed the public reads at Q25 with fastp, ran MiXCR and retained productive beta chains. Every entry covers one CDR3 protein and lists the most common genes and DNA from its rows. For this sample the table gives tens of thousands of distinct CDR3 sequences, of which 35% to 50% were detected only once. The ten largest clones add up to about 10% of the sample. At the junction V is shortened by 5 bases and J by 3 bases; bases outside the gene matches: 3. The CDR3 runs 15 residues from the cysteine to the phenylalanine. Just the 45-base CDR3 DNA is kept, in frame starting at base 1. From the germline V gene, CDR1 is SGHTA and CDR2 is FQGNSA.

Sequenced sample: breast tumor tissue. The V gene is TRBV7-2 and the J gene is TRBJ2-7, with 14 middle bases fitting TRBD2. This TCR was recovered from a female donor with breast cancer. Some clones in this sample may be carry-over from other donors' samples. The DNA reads TGTGCCAGCAGCCCGGGACTAGCGGGAGACTACGAGCAGTACTTC. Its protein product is CASSPGLAGDYEQYF.